The 18 T cell receptor beta chains below come from one sample, sequenced in a study of blood T cell repertoires in COVID-19. The repertoire was sequenced with immunoSEQ multiplex PCR; TCRdb's copy has only in-frame clones and lacks some. Counted here are some 200,000 clones, more than 70% occurring once; the ten biggest clones make up 7% to 8.5%. Source material: PBMCs or T cells enriched from blood (not recorded which). The receptors here all came from a woman aged 40-49 years with acute COVID-19.

In this sample, this clone turned up a few times. The chain combines TRBV18 with TRBJ2-2; D remains ambiguous. This CDR3 comprises 16 residues. Germline V CDR1 and CDR2: KGHSH, LQKENI. With 3 bases removed from V and 3 bases from J, the gap between germline ends came to 14 bases. As DNA, the CDR3 is TGTGCCAGCTCACCCACCGCCAGGTTGGACACCGGGGAGCTGTTTTTT. Encoded protein: CASSPTARLDTGELFF.

J is TRBJ2-5 and V is TRBV5-4; 7 bases map to TRBD1. CDR1 is SGHNT, CDR2 YYREEE, per germline (reference sequence). The CDR3 extends over 14 amino acids. After removal of 2 bases from V and 1 base from J, the junction contained 2 bases not matched to a gene. CDR3 protein: CASSLQGSQETQYF. The CDR3 DNA follows: TGTGCCAGCAGCTTACAGGGGAGCCAAGAGACCCAGTACTTC.

The CDR3 protein is CASSTEGLAGTQETQYF. In DNA, the CDR3 is TGTGCCAGCAGCACTGAGGGACTAGCGGGGACACAAGAGACCCAGTACTTC. The rearrangement joins TRBV21-1 to TRBJ2-5; whether TRBD2, the table's D call, matches the DNA was not checked. TRBV21-1 is flagged as a pseudogene. The CDR3 is 17 amino acids.

The gene calls are TRBV27 and TRBJ2-7, with D possibly matching TRBD2 (5 bases). The CDR3 is 15 amino acids. The germline CDR1 and CDR2 sequences are MNHEY and SMNVEV (reference sequence). Trimming cost V 5 bases and J 2 bases, with 16 bases left between them. CDR3 coding DNA: TGTGCCAGCAGTCCCCGATGGAGGCCGCCCTACGAGCAGTACTTC. Its protein is CASSPRWRPPYEQYF.

The V and J genes are TRBV18 and TRBJ1-6, with D uncertain. Germline CDR1 reads KGHSH; CDR2 reads LQKENI. CDR3 length: 13 amino acids. The V end was cut by 2 bases, the J end by 10 bases, with 9 bases between. CDR3 in amino acids: CASSPLEGSPLHF. CDR3 sequence (DNA): TGTGCCAGCTCACCATTGGAGGGATCACCCCTCCACTTT.

The chain combines TRBV7-9 with TRBJ2-6; D not certain. Germline values: CDR1 SEHNR, CDR2 FQNEAQ (reference sequence). CDR3 size: 19 residues. V lost 5 bases, J lost 0 bases, and 20 bases lay in between. CDR3 sequence (DNA): TGTGCCAGCAGCACAACGGTTGGCAGGATTTTCTCTGGGGCCAACGTCCTGACTTTC. It specifies CASSTTVGRIFSGANVLTF.

The J gene is TRBJ1-4, the V gene TRBV28; 7 positions match TRBD1. CDR3 size: 12 residues. V shed 5 bases, J shed 11 bases, and the junction held 5 bases outside the gene matches. CDR1 is MDHEN, CDR2 SYDVKM, per germline. This chain's CDR3 is CASSLQGRKLFF. CDR3 nucleotides: TGTGCCAGCAGTCTACAGGGGAGGAAACTGTTTTTT. The full variable domain, with the rest looked up from reference TRBV28 and TRBJ1-4, is DVKVTQSSRYLVKRTGEKVFLECVQDMDHENMFWYRQDPGLGLRLIYFSYDVKMKEKGDIPEGYSVSREKKERFSLILESASTNQTSMYLCASSLQGRKLFFGSGTQLSVL.

The chain combines TRBV9 with TRBJ2-7; 9 bases map to TRBD1. The CDR3 contains 14 residues. The V segment lost 3 bases and the J segment 4 bases; nucleotides outside the gene matches: 5. The germline V gene has CDR1 SGDLS and CDR2 YYNGEE. The CDR3: CASSGTGVDYEQYF. In DNA form, the CDR3 reads TGTGCCAGCAGCGGGACAGGGGTAGATTACGAGCAGTACTTC.

The rearrangement links TRBV5-1 to TRBJ2-3; TRBD2 matches at 11 bases. There are 15 residues in the CDR3. Germline CDR1 SGHRS, CDR2 YFSETQ. V was pared by 3 bases and J by 3 bases, with 3 bases of the junction left unmatched. The CDR3 is CASSYSGGATDTQYF. The CDR3 bases are TGCGCCAGCAGCTATAGCGGGGGGGCGACAGATACGCAGTATTTT.

The rearrangement links TRBV5-4 to TRBJ2-1; TRBD2 agrees at 10 bases. From germline, CDR1 is SGHNT and CDR2 YYREEE (reference sequence). Unmatched junction bases numbered 15, after V lost 4 bases and J lost 8 bases. The CDR3 runs to 17 residues. CDR3 coding DNA: TGTGCCAGCAGCACCCCACGCCGAGCGGGAGGGCGGGATGAGCAGTTCTTC. Translated, it gives CASSTPRRAGGRDEQFF.

The genes are TRBV11-3 and TRBJ2-4; 14 bases are a match to TRBD2. Germline CDR1 and CDR2: SGHNT and YENEEA. This CDR3 has 15 amino acids. The V segment lost 6 bases and the J segment 5 bases; nucleotides outside the gene matches: 3. CDR3 coding DNA: TGTGCCAGCAGTCCGGGACTAGCGGGAGAAAACATTCAGTACTTC. It yields the protein CASSPGLAGENIQYF.

The CDR3, as DNA: TGCGCCAGCAGCTTGAGGGGGCCTAACACTGAAGCTTTCTTT. It translates to CASSLRGPNTEAFF. The chain recombines TRBV5-1 with TRBJ1-1, with 7 bases matching TRBD1. The germline V gene has CDR1 SGHRS and CDR2 YFSETQ. Trimming took 1 base from V and 2 from J; bases not matched to a gene: 2. This CDR3 spans 14 amino acids.

This sequence joins TRBV6-2 or TRBV6-3 and TRBJ2-7; TRBD1 agrees at 9 bases. CDR1 and CDR2 (germline): MNHEY, SVGEGT. V lost 5 bases, J lost 2 bases, and 7 bases stayed unmatched. The length of the CDR3 is 15 residues. In nucleotides, the CDR3 is TGTGCCAGCAGTGTCGGGACAGGGTTAGCCTACGAGCAGTACTTC. Its translation: CASSVGTGLAYEQYF.

This clone appeared a single time. V gene TRBV4-1 combines with J gene TRBJ2-1; possible D gene TRBD1, 5 bases. In germline, CDR1 is MGHRA, CDR2 YSYEKL. The CDR3 consists of 15 residues. The V end lost 0 bases, the J end lost 8 bases, and 14 bases lay between the germline ends. CDR3 sequence reads: CASSQDLLGPYEQFF. CDR3 DNA sequence: TGCGCCAGCAGCCAAGATCTATTGGGGCCGTATGAGCAGTTCTTC.

The V gene is TRBV7-2, the J gene TRBJ1-6; TRBD1 is a possible D gene (5 bases). This CDR3 is built from 16 residues. The V and J ends lost 0 bases and 8 bases respectively, with 14 bases between them. The germline V gene has CDR1 SGHTA and CDR2 FQGNSA. The CDR3 is CASSLASNRQYSPLHF. The CDR3 DNA sequence: TGTGCCAGCAGCTTAGCGTCTAACAGGCAGTATTCACCCCTCCACTTT.

This chain connects TRBV2 to TRBJ1-5; 8 nucleotides agree with TRBD1. Germline CDR1 and CDR2: SNHLY and FYNNEI. CDR3 size: 15 residues. J gave up 6 bases and V 5 bases, and 9 bases lay outside the gene matches. The CDR3 region has the DNA TGTGCCAGCAGTCGAACAGGGGGTAGCGGTCAGCCCCAGCATTTT. This codes for CASSRTGGSGQPQHF.

The chain joins TRBV28 to TRBJ2-3; 9 bases align to TRBD2. V lost 5 bases and J lost 2; bases outside the gene matches: 8. Germline-derived CDR1 and CDR2 are MDHEN and SYDVKM. The length of the CDR3 is 16 residues. CDR3 protein: CASSPQLAGSTDTQYF. Here the CDR3 DNA reads TGTGCCAGCAGTCCCCAGCTAGCGGGATCCACAGATACGCAGTATTTT. The variable domain in full, completed from reference TRBV28 and TRBJ2-3, reads DVKVTQSSRYLVKRTGEKVFLECVQDMDHENMFWYRQDPGLGLRLIYFSYDVKMKEKGDIPEGYSVSREKKERFSLILESASTNQTSMYLCASSPQLAGSTDTQYFGPGTRLTVL.

The V gene is TRBV5-1, the J gene TRBJ2-2; 8 bases match TRBD2. Germline lookup yields CDR1 SGHRS and CDR2 YFSETQ. The length of the CDR3 is 17 residues. The V gene end was trimmed by 5 bases and the J gene end by 0 bases; junction bases not matched to a gene: 9. The CDR3 spells CASSIIAGQANTGELFF. In DNA, the CDR3 is TGCGCCAGCAGTATAATAGCGGGACAAGCGAACACCGGGGAGCTGTTTTTT.